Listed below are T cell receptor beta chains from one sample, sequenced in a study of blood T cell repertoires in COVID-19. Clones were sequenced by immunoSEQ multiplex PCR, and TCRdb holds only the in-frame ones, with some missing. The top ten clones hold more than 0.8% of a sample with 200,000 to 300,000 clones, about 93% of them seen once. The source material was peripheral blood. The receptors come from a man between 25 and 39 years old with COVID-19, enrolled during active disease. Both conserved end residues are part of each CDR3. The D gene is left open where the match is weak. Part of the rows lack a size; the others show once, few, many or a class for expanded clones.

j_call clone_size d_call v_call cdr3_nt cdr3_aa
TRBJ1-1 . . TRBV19 TGTGCCAGTAGTATTGGGAGGGGGAACACTGAAGCTTTCTTT CASSIGRGNTEAFF
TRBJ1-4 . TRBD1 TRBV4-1 TGCGCCAGCAGCCAAGAGACAGGGGAGGCTAATGAAAAACTGTTTTTT CASSQETGEANEKLFF
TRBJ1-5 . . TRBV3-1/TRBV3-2 TGTGCCAGCAGCCAAGATCCGAAACAGATCAATCAGCCCCAGCATTTT CASSQDPKQINQPQHF
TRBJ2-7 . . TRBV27 TGTGCCAGCAGCAGCCGGGACACAATCTCCTACGAGCAGTACTTC CASSSRDTISYEQYF
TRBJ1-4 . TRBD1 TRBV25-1 TGTGCCAGCAGCCCCACACCCGGGACAGGGGATGAAAAACTGTTTTTT CASSPTPGTGDEKLFF
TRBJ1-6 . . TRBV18 TGTGCCAGCTCCACCCAAACAGGGACCAATTCACCCCTCCACTTT CASSTQTGTNSPLHF
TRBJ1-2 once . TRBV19 TGTGCCAGTAGCAGCGGAGGAACAGGGTTGGGAGGCTACACCTTC CASSSGGTGLGGYTF
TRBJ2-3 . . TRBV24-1 TGTGCCACCTCTAATAGGGCGGGGAGCACAGATACGCAGTATTTT CATSNRAGSTDTQYF
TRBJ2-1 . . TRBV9 TGTGCCAGCAGCGCCACGGGGAACTCCTACAATGAGCAGTTCTTC CASSATGNSYNEQFF
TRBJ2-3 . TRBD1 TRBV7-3 TGTGCCAGCAGCCAGGCAGGGGGTAGCACAGATACGCAGTATTTT CASSQAGGSTDTQYF
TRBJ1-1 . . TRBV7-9 TGTGCCAGCAGCCCCCCTTACAGGAACACTGAAGCTTTCTTT CASSPPYRNTEAFF
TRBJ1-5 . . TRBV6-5 TGTGCCAGCAGTACTTGGGGGGGGGCTCAGCCCCAGCATTTT CASSTWGGAQPQHF
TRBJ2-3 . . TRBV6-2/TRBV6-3 TGTGCCAGCAGTAACCTCCGGACAGTGGGTACAGATACGCAGTATTTT CASSNLRTVGTDTQYF
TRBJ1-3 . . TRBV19 TGTGCCAGTACCCCCGCGGACAGAGTTGGAAACACCATATATTTT CASTPADRVGNTIYF
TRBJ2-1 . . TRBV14 TGTGCCAGCAGCCAAGGGGTGGGGAGTTACAATGAGCAGTTCTTC CASSQGVGSYNEQFF
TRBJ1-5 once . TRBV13 TGTGCCAGCAGTCCGGGGTTCACCGGGCAGCCCCAGCATTTT CASSPGFTGQPQHF
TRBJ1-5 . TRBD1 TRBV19 TGTGCCAGTAGTATACAGGGGGAGAGCAATCAGCCCCAGCATTTT CASSIQGESNQPQHF
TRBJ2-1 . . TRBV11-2 TGTGCCAGCAGCGTCGCAGTCCTGGCCTACAATGAGCAGTTCTTC CASSVAVLAYNEQFF